The 30 T cell receptor beta chains listed next were all sequenced from one sample in a study of T cells in Graves' hyperthyroidism and ophthalmopathy. TCR beta CDR3 region amplification was performed from RNA transcripts. During a first-round RT-PCR of the TCR CDR3, the HTBI primer set was used. TCRdb re-called the multiplex PCR reads through MiXCR, storing one row per CDR3 protein. Here the sample spans more than 350,000 distinct CDR3 sequences, nearly 15% being singletons. Sequenced material: blood. These receptors were obtained from a woman aged 55-70 years with Graves' ophthalmopathy.

This clonotype occurred many times. The chain links TRBV30 to TRBJ2-7, with D possibly matching TRBD2 (5 bases). This CDR3 spans 14 amino acids. Trimming took off 4 bases at V and 0 bases at J, with 13 bases between the two ends. Looked up from germline, CDR1 is GTSNPN and CDR2 is SVGIG (reference sequence). CDR3 in DNA: TGTGCCTGGACGGCGCGGGCGAGCTCCTACGAGCAGTACTTC. As protein: CAWTARASSYEQYF.

This clonotype was counted many times. V and J are TRBV24-1 and TRBJ2-1; D remains unclear. Trimming took 8 bases from V and 2 from J, leaving 9 bases between them. The CDR3 runs 13 residues. Per germline, CDR1 KGHDR and CDR2 SFDVKD. CDR3 protein: CATMTAPYNEQFF. The CDR3 DNA reads TGTGCCACCATGACGGCTCCCTACAATGAGCAGTTCTTC.

The gene calls are TRBV19 and TRBJ1-1; a weak D match, TRBD1 (6 bases). Germline V CDR1 and CDR2: LNHDA, SQIVND (reference sequence). V lost 5 bases, J lost 4 bases, and 20 bases lay in between. The CDR3 runs 16 residues. For the CDR3, the DNA is TGTGCCAGTAGTCTCCTCGATGGGACACGGCGCACTGAAGCTTTCTTT. Protein sequence: CASSLLDGTRRTEAFF.

This clonotype was picked up many times. This chain links TRBV18 with TRBJ2-3; D may be TRBD2 (6 bases). Trimming stripped 2 bases from V and 6 bases from J, with 15 bases between. The length of the CDR3 is 15 residues. Germline V gives CDR1 KGHSH, CDR2 LQKENI. CDR3 nucleotides: TGTGCCAGCTCACCAGGCGGGATTAAATCTGATACGCAGTATTTT. The encoded protein is CASSPGGIKSDTQYF.

On this clonotype itself: A much larger clonotype is one base distant, so this may be a read error. CDR3 bases: TGTGCCAGCAGCTTAAAGGATGAGCAGTTCTTC. Translating gives CASSLKDEQFF. The chain couples TRBV7-6 to TRBJ2-1; D is unresolved. Germline lookup yields CDR1 SGHVS and CDR2 FNYEAQ. The CDR3 is 11 amino acids. Trimming shortened V by 2 bases and J by 8 bases, and 4 bases separated the two germline ends.

This clonotype was counted at least ten times. The CDR3 loop is CAYRSYNEQFF. The CDR3 DNA follows: TGTGCCTACCGCTCCTACAATGAGCAGTTCTTC. The chain joins TRBV30 to TRBJ2-1; no firm D call. Per the germline V gene, CDR1 is GTSNPN and CDR2 is SVGIG (reference sequence). Trimming took 7 bases from V and 0 from J, leaving 4 bases between them. The CDR3 has 11 residues.

This clonotype was counted only a few times. The chain combines TRBV19 with TRBJ2-2; D is unresolved. V was pared by 2 bases and J by 4 bases, with 11 bases between. The CDR3 is 15 amino acids. Germline V gives CDR1 LNHDA, CDR2 SQIVND (reference sequence). This CDR3 reads CASSISGRSTGELFF. The CDR3 bases are TGTGCCAGTAGTATATCCGGCAGGAGCACCGGGGAGCTGTTTTTT.

This clonotype was seen at least ten times. The chain is built from TRBV3-1 and TRBJ2-5; D is perhaps TRBD1 (5 bases). Trimming stripped 4 bases from V and 7 bases from J, with 16 bases between. In germline, CDR1 is LGHDT, CDR2 YNNKEL (reference sequence). This CDR3 region has 14 residues. In DNA, the CDR3 is TGTGCCAGCAGCCCGGAGACTGACCAGGGGACCCAGTACTTC. This gives the protein CASSPETDQGTQYF.

This chain connects TRBV27 to TRBJ2-3; D is ambiguous. CDR1 and CDR2 from the germline V gene are MNHEY and SMNVEV (reference sequence). The CDR3 sequence is 13 residues long. Trimming removed 5 bases from V and 6 bases from J, with 12 bases in between. The chain's CDR3 is CASSPWAADTQYF. DNA for the CDR3: TGTGCCAGCAGTCCCTGGGCGGCGGATACGCAGTATTTT.

The table lists this clonotype with a few counts. The V gene is TRBV4-1, the J gene TRBJ1-2; TRBD1 matches at 8 bases. The length of the CDR3 is 14 residues. Looked up from germline, CDR1 is MGHRA and CDR2 is YSYEKL. Unmatched junction bases numbered 8, after V lost 6 bases and J lost 5 bases. DNA of the CDR3: TGCGCCAGCAGACAACAGGGGGGCCGGTATGGCTACACCTTC. Residues: CASRQQGGRYGYTF.

This clonotype was detected a few times. The V gene is TRBV9, the J gene TRBJ1-3; no clear D gene. The V end was cut by 2 bases, the J end by 16 bases, with 16 bases between. The CDR3 is 12 amino acids. Germline CDR1 SGDLS, CDR2 YYNGEE. The CDR3 nucleotides are TGTGCCAGCAGCGTTCCCTTGGGCTCGAAGTATTTT. It is translated as CASSVPLGSKYF.

Only a few counts were recorded for this clonotype. This rearrangement joins TRBV12-3 or TRBV12-4 to TRBJ2-7, with 7 bases fitting TRBD1. The V and J ends lost 6 bases and 0 bases, in that order; junction bases with no gene match: 8. The CDR3 consists of 15 residues. CDR3 region: CASSPFWTGSYEQYF. The DNA of the CDR3 is TGTGCCAGCAGCCCCTTTTGGACAGGCTCCTACGAGCAGTACTTC.

This clonotype has a count of ten or more. This chain joins TRBV6-1 and TRBJ1-5; D gene unclear. Trimming removed 5 bases from V and 5 bases from J, with 10 bases in between. Germline V gene lookup returns CDR1 MNHNS and CDR2 SASEGT. CDR3 length: 13 amino acids. The CDR3 loop is CASSSKLDQPQHF. CDR3 in DNA: TGTGCCAGCAGTTCAAAGTTGGATCAGCCCCAGCATTTT.

This clonotype was counted many times. The CDR3 DNA reads TGTGCCAGCAGCCCGGGACAGGGAAACGAGCAGTACTTC. The encoded protein is CASSPGQGNEQYF. The rearrangement links TRBV5-6 to TRBJ2-7; TRBD1 matches 9 bases. Germline CDR1 reads SGHDT; CDR2 reads YYEEEE. CDR3 length: 13 amino acids. Trimming took 4 bases from V and 5 from J; bases not matched to a gene: 4.

For this clonotype: A read error may be the cause here, since a much bigger clone is one base away. The chain is built from TRBV20-1 and TRBJ2-1; D is possibly TRBD1 or TRBD2 (5 bases each). Deletions cut 3 bases from V and 8 bases from J, with 29 bases between. Germline-derived CDR1 and CDR2 are DFQATT and SNEGSKA (reference sequence). The CDR3 covers 18 residues. CDR3: CSARGLEGAGPSLDEQFF. CDR3 sequence (DNA): TGCAGTGCTAGGGGGCTAGAGGGAGCCGGCCCCTCACTGGATGAGCAGTTCTTC.

At least ten counts were recorded for this clonotype. The genes are TRBV7-2 and TRBJ2-5, with D possibly TRBD2 on 6 matching bases. From germline, CDR1 is SGHTA and CDR2 FQGNSA. The CDR3 contains 14 residues. Trimming stripped 2 bases from V and 4 bases from J, with 11 bases between. The CDR3 bases are TGTGCCAGCAGCTTAAGGGACTGGGGAGAGACCCAGTACTTC. Protein product: CASSLRDWGETQYF.

This clonotype was seen only a few times. It may be a read error: a sequence one base away is much more abundant. The chain carries TRBV3-1 and TRBJ1-4; D uncertain. Germline V gene sequence: CDR1 LGHDT, CDR2 YNNKEL (reference sequence). The CDR3 covers 14 residues. The CDR3 spells CASSRLDKNGKLFF. Here the CDR3 DNA reads TGTGCCAGCAGCCGACTAGACAAAAATGGAAAACTGTTTTTT.

This clonotype has at least ten counts. This chain links TRBV3-1 with TRBJ1-4; possibly TRBD1 for D (5 bases). Germline values: CDR1 LGHDT, CDR2 YNNKEL (reference sequence). The V and J ends lost 4 bases and 6 bases respectively, with 15 bases between them. The CDR3 length is 15 residues. The CDR3 protein is CASSRRDWRDEKLFF. The CDR3 region has the DNA TGTGCCAGCAGCCGGCGGGACTGGCGGGATGAAAAACTGTTTTTT.

CDR3 coding DNA: TGTGCCAGCAGCAACGCCTTTGGGGGCGAGGAAAAACTGTTTTTT. Its translation: CASSNAFGGEEKLFF. This chain links TRBV7-9 with TRBJ1-4; D is perhaps TRBD1 (6 bases). This CDR3 has 15 amino acids. Germline assignment: CDR1 SEHNR and CDR2 FQNEAQ (reference sequence). Trimming shortened V by 5 bases and J by 8 bases, and 18 bases separated the two germline ends.

The rearrangement links TRBV27 to TRBJ2-3; no clear D. V was cut by 6 bases and J by 6 bases, with 7 bases left in between. In germline, CDR1 is MNHEY, CDR2 SMNVEV (reference sequence). This CDR3 is built from 11 residues. The CDR3 loop is CASRNLDTQYF. The DNA for the CDR3 is TGTGCCAGCAGAAACCTGGATACGCAGTATTTT.

In this sample, this clonotype turned up many times. This chain connects TRBV28 to TRBJ2-1; TRBD1 or TRBD2 may be the D gene (5 bases each). This CDR3 is 14 amino acids long. V was clipped by 4 bases and J by 7 bases, with 14 bases between them. Germline V gene sequence: CDR1 MDHEN, CDR2 SYDVKM. The CDR3 reads CASSSQRWGNEQFF. DNA for the CDR3: TGTGCCAGCAGTTCACAACGGTGGGGGAATGAGCAGTTCTTC.

This clonotype has ten or more counts. This chain joins TRBV3-1 and TRBJ2-5; 9 nucleotides line up with TRBD1. Germline trimming cut 0 bases from V and 5 bases from J; bases unmatched to any gene: 7. CDR1 LGHDT and CDR2 YNNKEL come from the germline V gene (reference sequence). The CDR3 is 16 residues long. The CDR3 loop reads CASSQDLDRGGETQYF. Written as DNA, the CDR3 is TGTGCCAGCAGCCAAGACCTGGACAGGGGAGGGGAGACCCAGTACTTC.

The table lists this clonotype with many counts. The chain combines TRBV3-1 with TRBJ2-7; 8 bases line up with TRBD1. The CDR3 is 15 residues long. Germline-derived CDR1 and CDR2 are LGHDT and YNNKEL (reference sequence). J was trimmed by 0 bases and V by 1 base; bases with no gene match: 2. This chain's CDR3 is CASSQGQGSSYEQYF. In DNA form, the CDR3 reads TGTGCCAGCAGCCAAGGACAGGGGAGCTCCTACGAGCAGTACTTC.

The gene calls are TRBV20-1 and TRBJ2-5; 9 nucleotides align to TRBD1. V lost 3 bases to trimming and J lost 4 bases; unmatched junction nucleotides: 9. Germline values: CDR1 DFQATT, CDR2 SNEGSKA (reference sequence). CDR3 length: 15 residues. The CDR3 DNA sequence: TGCAGTGCTAGGGGACCGGGACAGGGTTCAGAGACCCAGTACTTC. Its protein product is CSARGPGQGSETQYF.

The V gene is TRBV19, the J gene TRBJ1-5; D uncertain. Trimming pared 0 bases from V and 9 bases from J, leaving 12 bases between. Germline loops: CDR1 LNHDA, CDR2 SQIVND (reference sequence). The CDR3 sequence is 14 residues long. CDR3 sequence: CASSIDTARGPQHF. In DNA, the CDR3 is TGTGCCAGTAGTATAGACACAGCCCGCGGGCCCCAGCATTTT.

This clonotype was counted between two and nine times. The chain joins TRBV5-1 to TRBJ2-1, with D perhaps TRBD2 (5 bases). Germline CDR1 reads SGHRS; CDR2 reads YFSETQ. The CDR3 runs 15 residues. The V end lost 3 bases, the J end lost 3 bases, and 13 bases lay between the germline ends. The DNA of the CDR3 is TGCGCCAGCAGCTCCCCAAACGCGGGCTACAATGAGCAGTTCTTC. Its translation is CASSSPNAGYNEQFF.

A few counts support this clonotype. J is TRBJ1-4 and V is TRBV19; no definite D call. The germline gives CDR1 LNHDA, CDR2 SQIVND (reference sequence). Trimming removed 5 bases from V and 5 bases from J, with 9 bases in between. CDR3 size: 13 residues. The CDR3 sequence: CASSEDWNEKLFF. The CDR3 DNA reads as TGTGCCAGTAGTGAGGACTGGAATGAAAAACTGTTTTTT.

This clonotype was counted ten times or more. The chain links TRBV28 to TRBJ2-4; the D gene is possibly TRBD2 (6 bases). Germline CDR1 MDHEN, CDR2 SYDVKM. This CDR3 is built from 14 residues. Deletions cut 2 bases from V and 1 base from J, with 6 bases between. The CDR3 DNA reads TGTGCCAGCAGTTTAGCGGGGGCCAAAAACATTCAGTACTTC. It specifies CASSLAGAKNIQYF. The whole variable domain, remainder taken from reference TRBV28 and TRBJ2-4, is DVKVTQSSRYLVKRTGEKVFLECVQDMDHENMFWYRQDPGLGLRLIYFSYDVKMKEKGDIPEGYSVSREKKERFSLILESASTNQTSMYLCASSLAGAKNIQYFGAGTRLSVL.

This clonotype was counted ten times or more. The chain has TRBV11-2 and TRBJ2-6; the D is unclear. Trimming took 1 base from V and 0 from J, leaving 4 bases between them. CDR1 is SGHAT, CDR2 FQNNGV, per germline. CDR3 length equals 15 residues. This chain's CDR3 is CASSLVRSGANVLTF. The CDR3 bases are TGTGCCAGCAGCTTAGTACGCTCTGGGGCCAACGTCCTGACTTTC.

This clonotype has more than one count but fewer than ten. The chain joins TRBV24-1 to TRBJ2-2; the D gene is possibly TRBD1 (5 bases). The V and J ends lost 7 bases and 1 base respectively, with 6 bases between them. Germline values: CDR1 KGHDR, CDR2 SFDVKD. The CDR3 extends over 13 amino acids. This CDR3 is CATSGQNTGELFF. The CDR3 DNA reads TGTGCCACCAGCGGACAGAACACCGGGGAGCTGTTTTTT.